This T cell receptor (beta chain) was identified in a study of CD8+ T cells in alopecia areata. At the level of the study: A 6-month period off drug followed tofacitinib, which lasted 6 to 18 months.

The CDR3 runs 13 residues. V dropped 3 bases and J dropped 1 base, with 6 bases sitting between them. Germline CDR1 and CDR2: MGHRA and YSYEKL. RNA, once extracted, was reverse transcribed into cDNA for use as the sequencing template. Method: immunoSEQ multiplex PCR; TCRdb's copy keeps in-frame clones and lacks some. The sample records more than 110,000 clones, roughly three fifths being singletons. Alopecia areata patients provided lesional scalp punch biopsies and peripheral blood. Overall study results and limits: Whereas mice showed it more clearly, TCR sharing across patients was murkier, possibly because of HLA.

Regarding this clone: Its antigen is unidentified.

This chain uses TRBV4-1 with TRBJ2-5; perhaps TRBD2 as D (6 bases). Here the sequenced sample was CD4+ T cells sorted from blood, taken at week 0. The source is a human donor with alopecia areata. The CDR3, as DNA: TGCGCCAGCAGCCAGGGACTCCAAGAGACCCAGTACTTC. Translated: CASSQGLQETQYF.